The present TCR beta chain was sequenced within a study of T cells in Graves' hyperthyroidism and ophthalmopathy. Study context: Peripheral blood was secured at the point of initial diagnosis, before any treatment. Study-wide findings and caveats: In simple terms, a model built on 13 V-J features told ophthalmopathy apart from stable hyperthyroidism. Most thyroid clonotypes with frequency above 0.001 were detected in blood.

This clonotype occurred many times. Its specificity is not known. Exclusion of patients followed from uncontrolled infection, other autoimmune disease, pregnancy or lactation. What was amplified from RNA transcripts were TCR beta CDR3 regions. Researchers ran a first-round RT-PCR on the TCR CDR3 using the HTBI primer set. TCRdb used MiXCR to reprocess the multiplex PCR reads, holding one entry per CDR3 protein. Altogether around 300,000 distinct CDR3 sequences are present, around 14% being singletons, with the ten largest covering 20% to 25%. The germline gives CDR1 MDHEN, CDR2 SYDVKM. V lost 8 bases and J 8 bases, leaving 21 bases between the germline ends. The CDR3 runs to 15 residues.

Material: blood. J is TRBJ2-2 and V is TRBV28, with a tentative D call TRBD2 (5 bases). This sequence originates from a woman in her thirties with Graves' hyperthyroidism. This CDR3 reads CASARNGKGEGELFF. CDR3 sequence (DNA): TGTGCCAGCGCCCGCAACGGGAAGGGTGAAGGGGAGCTGTTTTTT.